A selection of T cell receptor beta chains follows, all from one sample in a study of cytomegalovirus exposure and HLA in healthy donors. Repertoires were generated with immunoSEQ multiplex PCR, while TCRdb's copy carries only in-frame clones and drops some. The repertoire holds 250,000 to 350,000 clones, with about nine tenths as singletons. The specimen was PBMCs. These receptors all stem from a man aged 40-49 years in good health and CMV-seropositive. CDR3s include the opening cysteine and the closing phenylalanine or tryptophan. A D gene is named only where the DNA matches it firmly. The size entry is marked missing in some rows and otherwise reads once, few, many or a size class.

D gene: TRBD2
V gene: TRBV5-1
clone size: .
CDR3 length: 14
CDR3 protein: CASSLSPSGETQYF

D gene: TRBD2
V gene: TRBV19
clone size: .
CDR3 length: 16
CDR3 protein: CASSITAGGFYNEQFF

D gene: TRBD1
V gene: TRBV7-6
clone size: .
CDR3 length: 15
CDR3 protein: CASSPRYRGLDTQYF

D gene: TRBD1
V gene: TRBV19
clone size: .
CDR3 length: 15
CDR3 protein: CASSPLWTGDYEQYF

D gene: .
V gene: TRBV18
clone size: .
CDR3 length: 13
CDR3 protein: CASSPIDQNEQFF

D gene: TRBD1
V gene: TRBV2
clone size: once
CDR3 length: 15
CDR3 protein: CASREMDRGWTEAFF

D gene: .
V gene: TRBV27
clone size: .
CDR3 length: 13
CDR3 protein: CASSSDLDYEQYF

D gene: TRBD2
V gene: TRBV7-8
clone size: .
CDR3 length: 16
CDR3 protein: CASSLVGPGLAGGRYF

D gene: TRBD1
V gene: TRBV2
clone size: .
CDR3 length: 15
CDR3 protein: CASSERGQGLYEQYF

D gene: .
V gene: TRBV6-6
clone size: .
CDR3 length: 15
CDR3 protein: CASSPNAGSQETQYF

D gene: .
V gene: TRBV29-1
clone size: .
CDR3 length: 11
CDR3 protein: CSVAQGYGYTF

D gene: .
V gene: TRBV7-9
clone size: .
CDR3 length: 16
CDR3 protein: CSSSLGGSPGQETQYF

D gene: .
V gene: TRBV19
clone size: .
CDR3 length: 13
CDR3 protein: CASSAIANYGYTF

D gene: .
V gene: TRBV6-5
clone size: .
CDR3 length: 16
CDR3 protein: CASSYSSLASSYEQYF

D gene: TRBD2
V gene: TRBV5-1
clone size: .
CDR3 length: 15
CDR3 protein: CASSLGGRGQETQYF

D gene: .
V gene: TRBV19
clone size: .
CDR3 length: 15
CDR3 protein: CASSISLANTGELFF

D gene: .
V gene: TRBV21-1
clone size: .
CDR3 length: 15
CDR3 protein: CASSPWTGASDTQYF

D gene: TRBD1
V gene: TRBV4-1
clone size: few
CDR3 length: 13
CDR3 protein: CASSLGDRGEQYF

D gene: .
V gene: TRBV4-3
clone size: once
CDR3 length: 15
CDR3 protein: CASSQDMTGLYGYTF

D gene: .
V gene: TRBV5-1
clone size: .
CDR3 length: 11
CDR3 protein: CASSSGTGYTF

D gene: TRBD1
V gene: TRBV19
clone size: .
CDR3 length: 17
CDR3 protein: CASSLDRVGSGANVLTF

D gene: TRBD2
V gene: TRBV15
clone size: .
CDR3 length: 17
CDR3 protein: CATSRGGGTSEADTQYF

D gene: .
V gene: TRBV5-6
clone size: .
CDR3 length: 15
CDR3 protein: CASSLWEMGNYGYTF

D gene: .
V gene: TRBV7-6
clone size: once
CDR3 length: 15
CDR3 protein: CASSLVGIREGRQYF

D gene: TRBD2
V gene: TRBV5-1
clone size: .
CDR3 length: 17
CDR3 protein: CASSFTGGGISYNEQFF

D gene: TRBD1
V gene: TRBV5-1
clone size: .
CDR3 length: 17
CDR3 protein: CASSRISFRDGGQALFF

D gene: .
V gene: TRBV6-1
clone size: few
CDR3 length: 16
CDR3 protein: CASSEGRTAYHQPQHF

D gene: .
V gene: TRBV7-6
clone size: .
CDR3 length: 13
CDR3 protein: CASRFRMNTEAFF

D gene: TRBD2
V gene: TRBV7-3
clone size: .
CDR3 length: 14
CDR3 protein: CASSLGGRADTQYF

D gene: .
V gene: TRBV5-4
clone size: .
CDR3 length: 14
CDR3 protein: CASSLFSQRNTIYF

D gene: .
V gene: TRBV4-1
clone size: .
CDR3 length: 15
CDR3 protein: CASSLGHYRNTEAFF

D gene: .
V gene: TRBV2
clone size: .
CDR3 length: 12
CDR3 protein: CASRVTGNGYTF

D gene: TRBD2
V gene: TRBV7-9
clone size: .
CDR3 length: 17
CDR3 protein: CASSSLGRGTGSYEQYF

D gene: TRBD1
V gene: TRBV28
clone size: .
CDR3 length: 16
CDR3 protein: CASSLMDRGREGEAFF

D gene: .
V gene: TRBV27
clone size: .
CDR3 length: 14
CDR3 protein: CASSLFENYNEQFF

D gene: .
V gene: TRBV7-8
clone size: .
CDR3 length: 15
CDR3 protein: CASSLAWSQTGELFF

D gene: .
V gene: TRBV10-2
clone size: .
CDR3 length: 12
CDR3 protein: CASSEQTLGQFF

D gene: .
V gene: TRBV2
clone size: .
CDR3 length: 14
CDR3 protein: CASQWLQSTDTQYF

D gene: TRBD1
V gene: TRBV28
clone size: .
CDR3 length: 16
CDR3 protein: CASVPPGTGSYNEQFF

D gene: .
V gene: TRBV5-1
clone size: .
CDR3 length: 14
CDR3 protein: CASSFGGNSYEQYF

D gene: .
V gene: TRBV6-5
clone size: .
CDR3 length: 15
CDR3 protein: CASSPYDPEGEKLFF

D gene: .
V gene: TRBV28
clone size: few
CDR3 length: 14
CDR3 protein: CASSLSGTYNEQFF

D gene: .
V gene: TRBV7-2
clone size: .
CDR3 length: 13
CDR3 protein: CASSNRGGAEAFF

D gene: .
V gene: TRBV19
clone size: .
CDR3 length: 16
CDR3 protein: CASSMGRGHSYNEQFF

D gene: .
V gene: TRBV29-1
clone size: .
CDR3 length: 14
CDR3 protein: CSVDPRGGNYGYTF

D gene: TRBD2
V gene: TRBV5-4
clone size: .
CDR3 length: 16
CDR3 protein: CASSAGLAGGTDTQYF

D gene: .
V gene: TRBV29-1
clone size: few
CDR3 length: 17
CDR3 protein: CSVSTSRRRHMNTEAFF

D gene: .
V gene: TRBV28
clone size: .
CDR3 length: 13
CDR3 protein: CATTESPDNEQFF

D gene: TRBD2
V gene: TRBV5-6
clone size: .
CDR3 length: 16
CDR3 protein: CASSLALANPNYEQYF

D gene: .
V gene: TRBV18
clone size: .
CDR3 length: 14
CDR3 protein: CASSMYRDVGGYTF

D gene: .
V gene: TRBV28
clone size: .
CDR3 length: 15
CDR3 protein: CASSFAGPLNYGYTF

D gene: TRBD1
V gene: TRBV6-5
clone size: .
CDR3 length: 16
CDR3 protein: CASSYSGQGARNEQFF

D gene: TRBD1
V gene: TRBV19
clone size: .
CDR3 length: 15
CDR3 protein: CASSMRGTGTDTQYF